This T cell receptor (beta chain) was profiled in a study of shared clonotypes between healthy human individuals. Germline V gives CDR1 SGHTA, CDR2 FQGNSA. This CDR3 contains 16 residues. V lost 1 base and J lost 6, with 18 bases in between. Source study methods: Junction-only sequences produced by ImmunoSEQ had no quality scores, so filtering differed. Assay used: immunoSEQ multiplex PCR; TCRdb lists only in-frame clones, some missing. D and trimming were read from the DNA, whereas the V and J calls and clone size are those reported in that table. Of millions of clones in the sample, 90% to 95% were seen once.

Sequenced: naive CD4+ T cells sorted from blood. Noted subset: CD45RA+ positively selected. This TCR came from a man aged 18 to 30 in good health. The chain employs TRBV7-2 and TRBJ2-5, with a weak D call TRBD2 (6 bases). CDR3 protein: CASSLVEGSIVQTQYF. CDR3 nucleotide sequence: TGTGCCAGCAGCTTAGTGGAGGGGTCCATAGTGCAGACCCAGTACTTC.